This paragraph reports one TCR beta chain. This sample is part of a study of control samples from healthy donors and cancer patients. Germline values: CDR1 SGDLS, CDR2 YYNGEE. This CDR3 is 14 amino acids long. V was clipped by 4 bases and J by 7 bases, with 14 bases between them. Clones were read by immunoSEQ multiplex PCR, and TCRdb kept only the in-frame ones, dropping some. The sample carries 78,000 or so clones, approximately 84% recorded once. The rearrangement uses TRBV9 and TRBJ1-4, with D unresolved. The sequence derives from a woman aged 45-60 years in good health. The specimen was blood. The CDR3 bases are TGTGCCAGCAGCTCTGGGAGAGACGGTGAAAAACTGTTTTTT. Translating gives CASSSGRDGEKLFF.